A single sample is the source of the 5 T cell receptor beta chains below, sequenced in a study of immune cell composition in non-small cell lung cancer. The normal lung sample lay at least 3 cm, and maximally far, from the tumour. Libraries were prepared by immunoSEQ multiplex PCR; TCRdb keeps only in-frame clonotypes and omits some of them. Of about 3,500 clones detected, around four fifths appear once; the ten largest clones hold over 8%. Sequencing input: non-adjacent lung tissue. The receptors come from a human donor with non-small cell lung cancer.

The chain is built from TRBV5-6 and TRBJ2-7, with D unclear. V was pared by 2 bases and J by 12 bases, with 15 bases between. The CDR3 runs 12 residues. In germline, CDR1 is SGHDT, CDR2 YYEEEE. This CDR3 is CASSLAGRVMYF. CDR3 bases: TGTGCCAGCAGCTTAGCCGGAAGGGTCATGTACTTC.

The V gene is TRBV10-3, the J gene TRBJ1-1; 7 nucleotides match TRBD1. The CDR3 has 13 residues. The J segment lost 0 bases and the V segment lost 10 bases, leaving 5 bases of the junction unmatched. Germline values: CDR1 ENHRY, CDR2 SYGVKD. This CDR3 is CASRDSLNTEAFF. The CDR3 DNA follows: TGTGCCAGCAGGGACAGCTTGAACACTGAAGCTTTCTTT.

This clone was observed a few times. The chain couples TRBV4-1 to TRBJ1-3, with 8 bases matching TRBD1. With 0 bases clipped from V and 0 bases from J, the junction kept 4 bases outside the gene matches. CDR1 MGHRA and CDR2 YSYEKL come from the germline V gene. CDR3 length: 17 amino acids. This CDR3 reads CASSQDDRGHSGNTIYF. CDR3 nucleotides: TGCGCCAGCAGCCAAGACGACAGGGGCCACTCTGGAAACACCATATATTTT.

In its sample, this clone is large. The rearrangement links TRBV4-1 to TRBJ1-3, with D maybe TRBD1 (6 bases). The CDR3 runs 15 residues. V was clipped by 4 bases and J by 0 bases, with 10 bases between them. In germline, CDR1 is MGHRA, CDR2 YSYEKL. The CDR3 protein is CASSPPGHSGNTIYF. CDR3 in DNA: TGCGCCAGCAGCCCCCCGGGACACTCTGGAAACACCATATATTTT.

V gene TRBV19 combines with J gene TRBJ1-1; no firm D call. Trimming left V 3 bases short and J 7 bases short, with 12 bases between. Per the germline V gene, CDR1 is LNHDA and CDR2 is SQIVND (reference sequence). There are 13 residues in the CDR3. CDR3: CASSISREGEAFF. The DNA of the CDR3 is TGTGCCAGTAGTATCTCGAGAGAAGGTGAAGCTTTCTTT.